Listed below are T cell receptor beta chains from one sample, sequenced in a study of shared clonotypes between healthy human individuals. The method was immunoSEQ multiplex PCR; TCRdb's version includes in-frame clones alone and lacks a portion of them. The repertoire consists of roughly 850,000 clones, with about 96% occurring once and the leading ten covering about 0.25%. The sequencing input was naive CD8+ T cells sorted from blood. The receptors were gathered from a man aged 30 to 45 in good health. CDR3s include the opening cysteine and the closing phenylalanine or tryptophan. Fields, in order: CDR3 length, clone size, J gene, D gene, V gene, CDR3 protein, CDR3 DNA. A D gene is named only where the DNA matches it firmly. Size is omitted from some rows. Given values are once, few, many or a class for expanded clones.

14	once	TRBJ2-7	NA	TRBV28	CASNLRGAMGEQYF	TGTGCCAGCAACCTCAGGGGGGCAATGGGTGAGCAGTACTTC
17	NA	TRBJ2-6	NA	TRBV7-9	CASSSTEGPSGANVLTF	TGTGCCAGCAGCTCCACAGAGGGCCCCTCTGGGGCCAACGTCCTGACTTTC
18	NA	TRBJ1-2	NA	TRBV15	CATSSREQEIDPNYGYTF	TGTGCCACCAGCTCGAGAGAACAGGAGATAGACCCTAACTATGGCTACACCTTC
15	NA	TRBJ2-7	TRBD2	TRBV27	CASSIGLAGGAEQYF	TGTGCCAGCAGTATTGGACTAGCGGGAGGTGCCGAGCAGTACTTC
16	NA	TRBJ2-7	TRBD1	TRBV10-3	CAISGVGQGLSYEQYF	TGTGCCATCAGTGGGGTCGGACAGGGACTCTCCTACGAGCAGTACTTC
14	NA	TRBJ2-7	NA	TRBV27	CASSLRGTAYEQYF	TGTGCCAGCAGTTTACGCGGGACTGCCTACGAGCAGTACTTC
14	NA	TRBJ2-7	NA	TRBV5-4	CASSLTGGSDEQYF	TGTGCCAGCAGCTTGACAGGTGGGAGCGACGAGCAGTACTTC
14	few	TRBJ2-2	NA	TRBV15	CATSYYPNTGELFF	TGTGCCACCAGCTACTACCCAAACACCGGGGAGCTGTTTTTT
15	NA	TRBJ1-4	TRBD1	TRBV15	CATSRGGTGDEKLFF	TGTGCCACCAGCAGAGGCGGGACAGGGGATGAAAAACTGTTTTTT
16	NA	TRBJ2-7	NA	TRBV6-1	CASSEPTGGGQYEQYF	TGTGCCAGCAGTGAACCTACAGGGGGGGGGCAGTACGAGCAGTACTTC
11	NA	TRBJ1-1	NA	TRBV29-1	CSALDNTEAFF	TGCAGCGCCCTGGACAACACTGAAGCTTTCTTT
13	once	TRBJ1-2	TRBD1	TRBV15	CATSGTGVLGYTF	TGTGCCACCAGCGGGACAGGGGTACTTGGCTACACCTTC
16	NA	TRBJ1-2	TRBD1	TRBV7-9	CASSLASTGGYYGYTF	TGTGCCAGCAGCTTAGCCTCGACAGGGGGTTACTATGGCTACACCTTC
14	NA	TRBJ2-1	NA	TRBV10-1	CASSDTTTYNEQFF	TGCGCCAGCAGTGACACTACTACCTACAATGAGCAGTTCTTC
13	NA	TRBJ1-1	NA	TRBV2	CASSEGGLTEAFF	TGTGCCAGCAGTGAGGGGGGGCTCACTGAAGCTTTCTTT
15	NA	TRBJ2-1	NA	TRBV14	CASSPLGERYNEQFF	TGTGCCAGCAGCCCCTTGGGGGAGAGATACAATGAGCAGTTCTTC
14	NA	TRBJ2-7	TRBD2	TRBV6-1	CASSESGGTYEQYF	TGTGCCAGCAGTGAAAGCGGGGGGACCTACGAGCAGTACTTC
15	NA	TRBJ2-5	NA	TRBV18	CASSQVRQNQETQYF	TGTGCCAGCTCACAGGTCCGACAGAATCAAGAGACCCAGTACTTC